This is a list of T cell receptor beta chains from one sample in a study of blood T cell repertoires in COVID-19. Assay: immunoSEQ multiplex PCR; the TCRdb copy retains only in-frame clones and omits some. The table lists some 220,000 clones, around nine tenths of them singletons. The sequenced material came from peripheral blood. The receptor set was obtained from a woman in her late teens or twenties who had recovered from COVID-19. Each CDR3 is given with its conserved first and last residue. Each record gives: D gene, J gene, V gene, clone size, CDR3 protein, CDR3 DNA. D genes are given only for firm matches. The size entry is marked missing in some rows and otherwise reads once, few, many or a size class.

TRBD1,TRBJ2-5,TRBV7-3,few,CASSPYGTGGVETQYF,TGTGCCAGCAGCCCTTACGGGACAGGGGGCGTGGAGACCCAGTACTTC
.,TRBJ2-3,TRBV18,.,CASSPGRVADTQYF,TGTGCCAGCTCACCGGGCAGGGTGGCAGATACGCAGTATTTT
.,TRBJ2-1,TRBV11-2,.,CASSWRDNEQFF,TGTGCCAGCAGCTGGAGAGACAATGAGCAGTTCTTC
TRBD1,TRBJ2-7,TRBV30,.,CAWSHGQGIPYEQYF,TGTGCCTGGAGCCATGGACAGGGAATCCCCTACGAGCAGTACTTC
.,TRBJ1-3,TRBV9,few,CASSVAPNREDTIYF,TGTGCCAGCAGCGTAGCTCCTAACAGGGAAGACACCATATATTTT
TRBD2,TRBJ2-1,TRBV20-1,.,CSASRRGSYEQFF,TGCAGTGCTAGTCGGCGGGGGTCATATGAGCAGTTCTTC
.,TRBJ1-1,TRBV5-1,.,CASSLHSGTEAFF,TGCGCCAGCAGCCTCCACTCGGGAACTGAAGCTTTCTTT
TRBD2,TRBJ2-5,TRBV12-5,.,CASGLYSGSLRETQYF,TGTGCTAGTGGTTTGTATAGCGGGAGTCTGAGAGAGACCCAGTACTTC
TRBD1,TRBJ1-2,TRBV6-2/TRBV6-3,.,CASSYDPRAGGFGYGYTF,TGTGCCAGCAGTTACGACCCTCGGGCAGGGGGCTTTGGCTATGGCTACACCTTC
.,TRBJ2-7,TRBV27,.,CASGRTGTAYEQYF,TGTGCCAGCGGTAGAACAGGGACCGCCTACGAGCAGTACTTC
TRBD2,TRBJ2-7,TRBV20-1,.,CSASGSVAGGDEQYF,TGCAGTGCTAGTGGTTCGGTAGCGGGAGGGGACGAGCAGTACTTC
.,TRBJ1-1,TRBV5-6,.,CASSLAGWEAFF,TGTGCCAGCAGCTTGGCGGGGTGGGAAGCTTTCTTT
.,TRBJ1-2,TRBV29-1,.,CSVDWSASANYGYTF,TGCAGCGTTGATTGGTCGGCTAGCGCTAACTATGGCTACACCTTC
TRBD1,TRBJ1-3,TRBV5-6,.,CASSSYRTGTSGNTIYF,TGTGCCAGCAGCTCCTACCGGACAGGTACTTCTGGAAACACCATATATTTT
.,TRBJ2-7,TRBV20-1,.,CSASTAGRIYEQYF,TGCAGTGCTAGTACGGCAGGCCGAATCTACGAGCAGTACTTC
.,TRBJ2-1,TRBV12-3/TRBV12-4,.,CASITSGFGEQFF,TGTGCCAGCATCACCTCGGGGTTTGGGGAGCAGTTCTTC
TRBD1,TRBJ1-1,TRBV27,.,CASSQGGNTEAFF,TGTGCCAGCAGTCAGGGGGGGAACACTGAAGCTTTCTTT
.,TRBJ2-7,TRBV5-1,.,CASSLGGQAYEQYF,TGCGCCAGCAGCTTGGGTGGGCAAGCCTACGAGCAGTACTTC
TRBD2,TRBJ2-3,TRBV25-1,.,CASSARTSERTDTQYF,TGTGCCAGCAGTGCCCGGACTAGCGAACGCACAGATACGCAGTATTTT
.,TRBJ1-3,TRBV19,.,CASRWGLTGNTIYF,TGTGCCAGTAGATGGGGGCTGACTGGAAACACCATATATTTT
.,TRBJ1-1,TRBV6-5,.,CASSRQRNTEAFF,TGTGCCAGCAGTCGACAGAGGAACACTGAAGCTTTCTTT
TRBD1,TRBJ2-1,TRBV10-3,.,CATRTGGKDEQFF,TGTGCCACCCGGACAGGGGGCAAAGATGAGCAGTTCTTC
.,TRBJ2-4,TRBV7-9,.,CASVPGSPNDIQYF,TGTGCCAGCGTCCCTGGCAGTCCCAATGACATTCAGTACTTC
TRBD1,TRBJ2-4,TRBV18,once,CASSLGQGDIQYF,TGTGCCAGCTCCCTGGGACAGGGTGACATTCAGTACTTC
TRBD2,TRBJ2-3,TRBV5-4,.,CASSSRLAGSTDTQYF,TGTGCCAGCAGCTCCAGACTAGCGGGATCCACAGATACGCAGTATTTT
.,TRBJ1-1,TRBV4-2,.,CASSQSRVYTEAFF,TGTGCCAGCAGCCAAAGCAGGGTGTACACTGAAGCTTTCTTT
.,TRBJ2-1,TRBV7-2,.,CASSSVVEQFF,TGTGCCAGCAGCTCGGTGGTTGAGCAGTTCTTC
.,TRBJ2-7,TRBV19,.,CASSIGWGPHEQYF,TGTGCCAGTAGTATTGGTTGGGGGCCCCACGAGCAGTACTTC
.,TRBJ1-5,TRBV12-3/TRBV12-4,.,CASSIQGRQPQHF,TGTGCCAGCAGTATCCAGGGCCGTCAGCCCCAGCATTTT
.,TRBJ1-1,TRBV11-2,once,CASSLTSGTLNTEAFF,TGTGCCAGCAGCTTAACTTCCGGGACATTGAACACTGAAGCTTTCTTT
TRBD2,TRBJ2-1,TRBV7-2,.,CASSPVGGLASNQQFF,TGTGCCAGCAGCCCAGTGGGGGGACTAGCCAGTAATCAGCAGTTCTTC
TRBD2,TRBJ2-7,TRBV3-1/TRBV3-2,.,CASSRRWGGSVEDEQYF,TGTGCCAGCAGCCGAAGATGGGGGGGATCGGTGGAGGACGAGCAGTACTTC
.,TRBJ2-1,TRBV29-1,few,CSAGDRDKLLYNEQFF,TGCAGCGCAGGAGACCGGGACAAATTATTATACAATGAGCAGTTCTTC
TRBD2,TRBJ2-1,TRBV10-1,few,CASSGSGGYNEQFF,TGCGCCAGCAGTGGCTCGGGAGGGTACAATGAGCAGTTCTTC
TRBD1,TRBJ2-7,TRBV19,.,CASSDRDRVHEQYF,TGTGCCAGTAGTGACCGGGACAGGGTCCACGAGCAGTACTTC
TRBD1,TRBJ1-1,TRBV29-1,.,CSAGDRLNTEAFF,TGCAGCGCTGGGGACAGACTGAACACTGAAGCTTTCTTT
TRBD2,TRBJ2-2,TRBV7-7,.,CASRTGGPSGSGELFF,TGTGCCAGCAGAACCGGCGGTCCTAGCGGGAGCGGGGAGCTGTTTTTT
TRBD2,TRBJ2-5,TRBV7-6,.,CASSPGGGQETQYF,TGTGCCAGCAGCCCCGGGGGGGGCCAAGAGACCCAGTACTTC
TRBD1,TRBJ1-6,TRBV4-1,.,CASSQTGAYNSPLHF,TGCGCCAGCAGCCAAACAGGGGCTTATAATTCACCCCTCCACTTT
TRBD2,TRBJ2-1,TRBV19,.,CASSIRVVAGVSEQFF,TGTGCCAGTAGTATCCGAGTGGTAGCGGGGGTTAGTGAGCAGTTCTTC
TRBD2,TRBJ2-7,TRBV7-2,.,CASSLVRSGSYEQYF,TGTGCCAGCAGCTTAGTAAGGAGCGGGAGTTACGAGCAGTACTTC
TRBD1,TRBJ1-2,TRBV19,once,CASSPGQPNYGYTF,TGTGCCAGTAGTCCGGGACAGCCTAACTATGGCTACACCTTC
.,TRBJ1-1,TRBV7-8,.,CASSRTGEAFF,TGTGCCAGCAGCCGTACAGGAGAAGCTTTCTTT
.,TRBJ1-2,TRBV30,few,CAWRTKAAYGYTF,TGTGCCTGGAGGACAAAGGCCGCCTATGGCTACACCTTC